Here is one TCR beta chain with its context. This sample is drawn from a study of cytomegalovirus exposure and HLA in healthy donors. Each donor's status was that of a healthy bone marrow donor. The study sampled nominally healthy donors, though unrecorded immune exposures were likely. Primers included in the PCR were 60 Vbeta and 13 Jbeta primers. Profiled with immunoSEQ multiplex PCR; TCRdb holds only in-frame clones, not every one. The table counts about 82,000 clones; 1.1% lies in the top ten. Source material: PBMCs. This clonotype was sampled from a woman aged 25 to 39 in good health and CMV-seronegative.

The CDR3 spells CAWTSGTYNSPLHF. CDR3 sequence (DNA): TGTGCCTGGACCTCCGGGACTTATAATTCACCCCTCCACTTT. The V call is TRBV30, the J call TRBJ1-6; a possible D gene is TRBD1 (5 bases). The germline V gene encodes CDR1 GTSNPN and CDR2 SVGIG (reference sequence). V was clipped by 4 bases and J by 4 bases, with 11 bases between them. CDR3 length equals 14 residues.